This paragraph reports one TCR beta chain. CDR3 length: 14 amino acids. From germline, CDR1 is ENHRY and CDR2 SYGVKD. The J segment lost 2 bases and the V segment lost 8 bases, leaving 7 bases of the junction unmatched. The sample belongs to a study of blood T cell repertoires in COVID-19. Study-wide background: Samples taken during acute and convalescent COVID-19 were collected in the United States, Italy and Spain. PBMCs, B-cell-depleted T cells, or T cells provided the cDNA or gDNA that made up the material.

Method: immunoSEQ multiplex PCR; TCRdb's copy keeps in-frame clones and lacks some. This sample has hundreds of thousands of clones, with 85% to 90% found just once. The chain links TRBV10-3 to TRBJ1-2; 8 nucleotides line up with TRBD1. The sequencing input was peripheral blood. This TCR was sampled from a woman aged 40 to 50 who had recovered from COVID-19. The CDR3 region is CAIPGTGPNYGYTF. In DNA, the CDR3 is TGTGCCATCCCCGGGACAGGTCCGAACTATGGCTACACCTTC.